A single sample gave rise to the 9 T cell receptor beta chains below, sequenced in a study of cytomegalovirus exposure and HLA in healthy donors. The primer mix had 60 Vbeta and 13 Jbeta primers. Measured with immunoSEQ multiplex PCR; TCRdb has only the in-frame clones, and not every one. The sample holds about 160,000 clones; nearly 80% are singletons and the top ten take roughly 10%. Input material: PBMCs. These TCRs come from a man aged 18 to 35 in good health and CMV-seropositive.

This clone was picked up one time. CDR3 sequence (DNA): TGTGCCAGCAGTTCCCCGGGAGGCGGGGAGCTGTTTTTT. Translated: CASSSPGGGELFF. The chain joins TRBV27 to TRBJ2-2; 7 bases match TRBD2. CDR1 and CDR2 (germline): MNHEY, SMNVEV (reference sequence). The CDR3 consists of 13 residues. J gave up 7 bases and V 4 bases, and 3 bases lay outside the gene matches.

To note about this clone: At one end, the junction sequence differs from germline, possibly due to a read error. The chain links TRBV28 to TRBJ2-6; the D gene is possibly TRBD2 (6 bases). Germline CDR1 MDHEN, CDR2 SYDVKM. This CDR3 is 14 amino acids long. CDR3 nucleotides: TGTGCCAGCAGTTTTCAGGGCGGGGCCAACGGCCTGACTTTC. This sequence encodes CASSFQGGANGLTF.

Here the CDR3 DNA reads TGTGCCATCAGGGGGGCAGGGCGCGGCACTGAAGCTTTCTTT. Residues: CAIRGAGRGTEAFF. V usage is TRBV10-3 and J usage is TRBJ1-1; weak D call: TRBD1 (6 bases). Trimming removed 6 bases from V and 4 bases from J, with 15 bases in between. This CDR3 comprises 14 residues. CDR1 and CDR2 from the germline V gene are ENHRY and SYGVKD.

The J gene is TRBJ1-1, the V gene TRBV7-9; weak D call: TRBD1 (5 bases). The ends were cut back, 5 bases at V and 1 base at J, with 14 bases in the middle. The CDR3 runs to 15 residues. The germline gives CDR1 SEHNR, CDR2 FQNEAQ (reference sequence). Here the CDR3 reads CASSPWGQGNTEAFF. The CDR3 DNA is TGTGCCAGCAGCCCCTGGGGCCAGGGGAACACTGAAGCTTTCTTT.

The chain joins TRBV7-9 to TRBJ1-1, with D tentatively TRBD1 (5 bases). Trimming took off 5 bases at V and 7 bases at J, with 11 bases between the two ends. Germline-derived CDR1 and CDR2 are SEHNR and FQNEAQ (reference sequence). The CDR3 extends over 12 amino acids. CDR3 nucleotide sequence: TGTGCCAGCAGCCCGACAGAATATGAAGCTTTCTTT. Protein product: CASSPTEYEAFF.

This clone was counted once. V gene TRBV15 combines with J gene TRBJ2-5; D perhaps matches TRBD1 (5 bases). The last part of the DNA fits TRBJ2-7 better; the J call may be wrong. This CDR3 has 15 residues. Looked up from germline, CDR1 is LNHNV and CDR2 is YYDKDF (reference sequence). CDR3 in amino acids: CATSRDVGASYEQYF. The CDR3 DNA follows: TGTGCCACCAGCAGAGATGTAGGGGCGTCCTACGAGCAGTACTTC.

The chain employs TRBV5-4 and TRBJ1-3; the D is unclear. The ends were cut back, 0 bases at V and 0 bases at J, with 7 bases in the middle. There are 15 residues in the CDR3. Per germline, CDR1 SGHNT and CDR2 YYREEE (reference sequence). This CDR3 is CASSLGLDSGNTIYF. Here the CDR3 DNA reads TGTGCCAGCAGCTTGGGACTGGACTCTGGAAACACCATATATTTT.

The V call is TRBV4-1, the J call TRBJ1-1; D not resolved. This CDR3 region has 15 residues. The V end was cut by 0 bases, the J end by 1 base, with 9 bases between. Germline V gene sequence: CDR1 MGHRA, CDR2 YSYEKL. The CDR3 protein is CASSQEGGRNTEAFF. The CDR3 nucleotides read TGCGCCAGCAGCCAAGAGGGAGGGAGGAACACTGAAGCTTTCTTT.

The gene calls are TRBV7-6 and TRBJ1-1; a weak D match, TRBD1 (5 bases). CDR1 is SGHVS and CDR2 is FNYEAQ in the germline V gene. CDR3 size: 13 residues. The V end lost 5 bases, the J end lost 3 bases, and 10 bases lay between the germline ends. Here the CDR3 reads CASSPRGDTEAFF. CDR3 nucleotide sequence: TGTGCCAGCAGCCCCCGGGGGGACACTGAAGCTTTCTTT.